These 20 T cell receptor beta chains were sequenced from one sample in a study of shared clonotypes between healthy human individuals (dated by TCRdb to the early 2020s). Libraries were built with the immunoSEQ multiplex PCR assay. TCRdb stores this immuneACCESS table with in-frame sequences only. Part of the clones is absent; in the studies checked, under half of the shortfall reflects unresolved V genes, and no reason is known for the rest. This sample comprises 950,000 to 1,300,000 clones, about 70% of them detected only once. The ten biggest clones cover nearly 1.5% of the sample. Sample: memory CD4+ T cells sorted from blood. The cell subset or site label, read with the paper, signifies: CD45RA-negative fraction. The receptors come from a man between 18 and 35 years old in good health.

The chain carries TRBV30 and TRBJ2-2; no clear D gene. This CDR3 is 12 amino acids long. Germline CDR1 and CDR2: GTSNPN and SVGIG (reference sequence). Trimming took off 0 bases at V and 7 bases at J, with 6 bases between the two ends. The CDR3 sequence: CAWSVGIGELFF. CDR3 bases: TGTGCCTGGAGTGTTGGAATCGGGGAGCTGTTTTTT.

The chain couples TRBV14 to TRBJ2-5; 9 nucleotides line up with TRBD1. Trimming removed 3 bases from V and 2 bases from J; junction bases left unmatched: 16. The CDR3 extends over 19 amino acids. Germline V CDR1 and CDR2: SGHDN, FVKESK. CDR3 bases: TGTGCCAGCAGCCACCTCGTGGGGGCCGGACAGGGGATACAAGAGACCCAGTACTTC. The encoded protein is CASSHLVGAGQGIQETQYF.

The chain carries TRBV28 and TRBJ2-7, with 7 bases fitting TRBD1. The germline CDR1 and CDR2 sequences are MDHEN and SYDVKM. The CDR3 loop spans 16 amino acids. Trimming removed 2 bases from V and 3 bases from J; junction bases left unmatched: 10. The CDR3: CASSLPGTVGVYEQYF. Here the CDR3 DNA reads TGTGCCAGCAGTTTACCGGGGACAGTAGGGGTCTACGAGCAGTACTTC.

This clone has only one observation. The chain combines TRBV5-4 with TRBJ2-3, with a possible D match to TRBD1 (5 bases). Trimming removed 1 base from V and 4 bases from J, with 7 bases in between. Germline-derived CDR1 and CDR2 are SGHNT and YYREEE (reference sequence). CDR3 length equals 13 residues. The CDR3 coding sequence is TGTGCCAGCAGCTTGAAGGGGCCAGATACGCAGTATTTT. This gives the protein CASSLKGPDTQYF.

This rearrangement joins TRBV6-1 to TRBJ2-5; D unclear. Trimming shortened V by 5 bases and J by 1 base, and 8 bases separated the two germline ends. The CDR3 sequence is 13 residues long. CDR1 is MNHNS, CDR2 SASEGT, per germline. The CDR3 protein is CASSRNAQETQYF. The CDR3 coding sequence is TGTGCCAGCAGTCGAAATGCCCAAGAGACCCAGTACTTC.

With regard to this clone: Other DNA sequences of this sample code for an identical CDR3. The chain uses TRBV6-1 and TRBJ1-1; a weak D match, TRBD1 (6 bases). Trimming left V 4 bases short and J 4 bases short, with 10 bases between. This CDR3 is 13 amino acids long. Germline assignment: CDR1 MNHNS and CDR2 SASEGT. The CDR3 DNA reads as TGTGCCAGCAGTGCGAAAGGGGGCACTGAAGCTTTCTTT. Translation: CASSAKGGTEAFF.

The CDR3 DNA sequence: TGTGCCAGCAGCTTTGCGGGACTATCCTACAATGAGCAGTTCTTC. It yields the protein CASSFAGLSYNEQFF. The rearrangement joins TRBV5-4 to TRBJ2-1; 7 bases align to TRBD2. V shed 2 bases, J shed 1 base, and the junction held 3 bases outside the gene matches. CDR3 size: 15 residues. Looked up from germline, CDR1 is SGHNT and CDR2 is YYREEE (reference sequence).

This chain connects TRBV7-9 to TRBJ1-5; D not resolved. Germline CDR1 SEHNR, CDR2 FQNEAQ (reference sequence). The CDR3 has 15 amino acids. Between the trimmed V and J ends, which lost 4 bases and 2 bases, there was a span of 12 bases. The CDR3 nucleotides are TGTGCCAGCAGCTCGGGCACCCAGGGCAATCAGCCCCAGCATTTT. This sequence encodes CASSSGTQGNQPQHF.

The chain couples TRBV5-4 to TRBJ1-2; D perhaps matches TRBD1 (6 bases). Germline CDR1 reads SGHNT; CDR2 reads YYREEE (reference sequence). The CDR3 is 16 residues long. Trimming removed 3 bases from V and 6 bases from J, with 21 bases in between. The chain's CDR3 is CASSSGTSQWGHGYTF. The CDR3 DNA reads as TGTGCCAGCAGCTCTGGGACCAGTCAATGGGGGCATGGCTACACCTTC.

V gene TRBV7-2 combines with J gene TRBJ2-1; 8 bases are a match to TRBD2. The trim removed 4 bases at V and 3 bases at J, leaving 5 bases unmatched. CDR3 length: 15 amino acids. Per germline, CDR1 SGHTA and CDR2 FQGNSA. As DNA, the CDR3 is TGTGCCAGCAGCTCGAAGCGGGAGTTCTACAATGAGCAGTTCTTC. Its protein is CASSSKREFYNEQFF.

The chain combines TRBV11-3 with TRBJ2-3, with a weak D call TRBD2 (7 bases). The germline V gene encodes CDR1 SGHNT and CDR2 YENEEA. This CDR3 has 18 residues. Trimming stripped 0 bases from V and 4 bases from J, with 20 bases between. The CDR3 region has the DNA TGTGCCAGCAGCTTAGATCGCGGGGGCAGGGGAGTTTCAGATACGCAGTATTTT. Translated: CASSLDRGGRGVSDTQYF.

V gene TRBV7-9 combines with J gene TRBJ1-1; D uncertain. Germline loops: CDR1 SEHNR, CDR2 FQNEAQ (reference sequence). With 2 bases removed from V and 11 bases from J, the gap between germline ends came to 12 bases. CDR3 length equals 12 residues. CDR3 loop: CASSLLMGNAFF. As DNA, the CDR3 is TGTGCCAGCAGCTTACTCATGGGGAACGCTTTCTTT.

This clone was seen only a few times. Here the CDR3 reads CASSPAGVTGELFF. Here the CDR3 DNA reads TGTGCCAGCTCACCAGCGGGTGTTACCGGGGAGCTGTTTTTT. The chain uses TRBV11-2 and TRBJ2-2, with D possibly TRBD2 on 6 matching bases. CDR1 is SGHAT, CDR2 FQNNGV, per germline. V lost 8 bases and J lost 5, with 15 bases in between. This CDR3 spans 14 amino acids.

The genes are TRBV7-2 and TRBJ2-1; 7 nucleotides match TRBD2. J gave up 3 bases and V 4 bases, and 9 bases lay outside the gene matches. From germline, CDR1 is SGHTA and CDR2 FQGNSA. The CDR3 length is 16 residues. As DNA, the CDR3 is TGTGCCAGCAGCTCCCTAGGGACGGGAGGCTACAATGAGCAGTTCTTC. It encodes CASSSLGTGGYNEQFF.

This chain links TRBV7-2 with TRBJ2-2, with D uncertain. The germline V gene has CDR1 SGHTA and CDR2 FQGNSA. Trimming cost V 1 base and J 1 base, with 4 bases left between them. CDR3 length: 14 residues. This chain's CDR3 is CASSLDKNTGELFF. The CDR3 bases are TGTGCCAGCAGCTTAGATAAGAACACCGGGGAGCTGTTTTTT.

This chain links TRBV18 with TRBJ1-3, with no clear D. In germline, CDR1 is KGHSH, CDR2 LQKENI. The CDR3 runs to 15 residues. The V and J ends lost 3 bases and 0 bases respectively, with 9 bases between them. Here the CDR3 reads CASSPSMASGNTIYF. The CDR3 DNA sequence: TGTGCCAGCTCACCCTCCATGGCCTCTGGAAACACCATATATTTT.

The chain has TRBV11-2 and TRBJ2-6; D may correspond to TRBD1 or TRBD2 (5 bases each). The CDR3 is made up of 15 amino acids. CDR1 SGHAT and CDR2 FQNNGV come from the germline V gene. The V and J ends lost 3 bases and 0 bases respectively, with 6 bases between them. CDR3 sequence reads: CASSLGTSGANVLTF. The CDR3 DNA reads TGTGCCAGCAGCTTGGGGACCTCTGGGGCCAACGTCCTGACTTTC.

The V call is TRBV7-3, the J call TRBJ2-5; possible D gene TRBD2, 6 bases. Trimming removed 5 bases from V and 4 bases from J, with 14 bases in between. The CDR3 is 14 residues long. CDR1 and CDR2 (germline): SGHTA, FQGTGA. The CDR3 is CASSLAPVGETQYF. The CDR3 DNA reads TGTGCCAGCAGCCTAGCGCCCGTGGGAGAGACCCAGTACTTC.

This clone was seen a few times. The CDR3 DNA reads as TGTGCCAGCAGGTTGTACAGGGTTAACACTGAAGCTTTCTTT. Translating gives CASRLYRVNTEAFF. The genes are TRBV28 and TRBJ1-1; possible D gene TRBD1, 6 bases. Germline values: CDR1 MDHEN, CDR2 SYDVKM. This CDR3 has 14 amino acids. Trimming took off 6 bases at V and 2 bases at J, with 13 bases between the two ends.

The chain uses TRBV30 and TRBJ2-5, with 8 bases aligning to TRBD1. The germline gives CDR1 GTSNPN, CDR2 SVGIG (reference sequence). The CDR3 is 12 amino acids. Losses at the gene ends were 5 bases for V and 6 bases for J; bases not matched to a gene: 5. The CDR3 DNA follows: TGTGCCTGGGGGGCAGGGGGCAAGACCCAGTACTTC. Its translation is CAWGAGGKTQYF.